The present TCR beta chain was sequenced within a study of T cell repertoires in cytomegalovirus infection. Study-wide background: CMV infection together with matching HLA type was indicated by public TCR beta signatures.

This clonotype was seen more than once but under ten times. Its specificity is unknown. Study outcomes and limitations: Summed frequency of shared TCR beta families picked out CMV carriers who also had the relevant HLA. The ex vivo response showed dominance by HLA-C-restricted CMV-specific TCR beta clonotypes.

The CDR3 sequence is 15 residues long. The V gene lost 4 bases and the J gene lost 5 bases, with 15 bases spanning the gap. Each CDR3 protein is one row after TCRdb ran MiXCR on the reads. The sample gives around 300,000 distinct CDR3 sequences, roughly 25% of which show up once; roughly 13% is in the top ten. This chain uses TRBV12-3 or TRBV12-4 with TRBJ2-1, with unresolved D. Sequencing was performed on cultured PBMCs, taken from culture after CMV antigen stimulation. The clonotype originates from a human donor in good health (CMV status not recorded). Some clones in this sample may be carry-over from other donors' samples. CDR3 protein: CASSSWASVNNEQFF. The CDR3 nucleotides are TGTGCCAGCAGTTCGTGGGCCTCTGTTAACAATGAGCAGTTCTTC.